Reported below is one T cell receptor (beta chain). The entry originates in a study of blood T cell repertoires in COVID-19. Overall study: The samples span acute and convalescent COVID-19 from the United States, Italy and Spain. T cells, B-cell-depleted T cells, or PBMCs provided the cDNA or gDNA that served as material.

The J segment lost 2 bases and the V segment lost 4 bases, leaving 5 bases of the junction unmatched. CDR1 SGHRS and CDR2 YFSETQ come from the germline V gene. The CDR3 runs 15 residues. Original processing notes: It was from reference gene primer amplification that nucleated cell counts were estimated. Here immunoSEQ multiplex PCR was the method, and the copy in TCRdb shows in-frame clones only, minus some. V, J and clone size derive from that table, while D and trimming were established from the DNA sequence. The sample carries 99,000 or so clones, roughly nine tenths recorded once. The sequenced sample was peripheral blood. The TCR comes from a human donor in a cohort sampled during active COVID-19. The rearrangement links TRBV5-1 to TRBJ2-2, with 7 bases identical to TRBD2. The CDR3 is CASSTWGGNTGELFF. Written as DNA, the CDR3 is TGCGCCAGCAGCACTTGGGGGGGTAACACCGGGGAGCTGTTTTTT.